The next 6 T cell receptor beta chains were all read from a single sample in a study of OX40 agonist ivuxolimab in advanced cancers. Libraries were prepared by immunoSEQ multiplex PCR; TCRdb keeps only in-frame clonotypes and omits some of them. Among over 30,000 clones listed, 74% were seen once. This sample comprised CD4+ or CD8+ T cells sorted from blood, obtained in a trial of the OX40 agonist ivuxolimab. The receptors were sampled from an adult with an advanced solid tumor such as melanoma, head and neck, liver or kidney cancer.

The DNA of the CDR3 is TGTGCCAGCAGCCAAGACAGACAGGGTTATATCACTGAAGCTTTCTTT. Translating it yields CASSQDRQGYITEAFF. The V call is TRBV14, the J call TRBJ1-1; 7 bases align to TRBD1. Germline assignment: CDR1 SGHDN and CDR2 FVKESK. V lost 0 bases, J lost 4 bases, and 8 bases stayed unmatched. This CDR3 contains 16 residues. The entire variable domain, with the rest obtained from reference TRBV14 and TRBJ1-1, is as follows: EAGVTQFPSHSVIEKGQTVTLRCDPISGHDNLYWYRRVMGKEIKFLLHFVKESKQDESGMPNNRFLAERTGGTYSTLKVQPAELEDSGVYFCASSQDRQGYITEAFFGQGTRLTVV.

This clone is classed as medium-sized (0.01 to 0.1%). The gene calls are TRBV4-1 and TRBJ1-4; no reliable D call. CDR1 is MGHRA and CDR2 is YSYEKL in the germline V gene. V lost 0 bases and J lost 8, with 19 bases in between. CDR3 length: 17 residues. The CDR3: CASSQDRAHRRKEKLFF. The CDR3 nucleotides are TGCGCCAGCAGCCAAGATAGGGCACACCGGAGGAAGGAAAAACTGTTTTTT.

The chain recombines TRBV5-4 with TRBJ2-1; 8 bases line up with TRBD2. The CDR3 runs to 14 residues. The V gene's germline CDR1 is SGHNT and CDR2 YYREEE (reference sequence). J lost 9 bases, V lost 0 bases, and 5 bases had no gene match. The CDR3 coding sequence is TGTGCCAGCAGCTTGGTGGAGCGGGGGAGTGAGCAGTTCTTC. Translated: CASSLVERGSEQFF.

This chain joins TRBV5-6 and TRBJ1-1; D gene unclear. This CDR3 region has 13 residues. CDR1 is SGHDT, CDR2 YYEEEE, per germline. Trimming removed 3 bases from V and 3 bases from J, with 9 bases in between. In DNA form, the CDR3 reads TGTGCCAGCAGCTCCGATGTGGACACTGAAGCTTTCTTT. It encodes CASSSDVDTEAFF.

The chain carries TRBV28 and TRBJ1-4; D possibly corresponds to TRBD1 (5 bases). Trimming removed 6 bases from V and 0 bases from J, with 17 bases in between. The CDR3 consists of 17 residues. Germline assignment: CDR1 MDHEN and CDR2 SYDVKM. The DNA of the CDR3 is TGTGCCAGCAGCCTCAGCGGGGGAGGTACAACTAATGAAAAACTGTTTTTT. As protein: CASSLSGGGTTNEKLFF.

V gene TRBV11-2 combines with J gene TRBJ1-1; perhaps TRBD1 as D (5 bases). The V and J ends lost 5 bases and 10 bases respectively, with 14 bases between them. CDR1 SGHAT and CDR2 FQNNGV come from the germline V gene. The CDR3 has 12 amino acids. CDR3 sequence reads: CASSNRPRGAFF. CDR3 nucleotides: TGTGCCAGCAGCAACCGACCGAGGGGAGCTTTCTTT.